The rows below give T cell receptor beta chains drawn from one sample of a study of blood T cell repertoires in COVID-19. The method was immunoSEQ multiplex PCR; TCRdb's version includes in-frame clones alone and lacks a portion of them. Of about 200,000 clones listed, 85% were seen once; the top ten hold approximately 18%. The sequenced sample consisted of PBMCs or T cells enriched from blood (not recorded which). The origin of the receptors is a man aged 35 to 55 who had recovered from COVID-19. CDR3s include the opening cysteine and the closing phenylalanine or tryptophan. A D gene is named only where the DNA matches it firmly. Clone size appears in some rows only: once, few, many, or a class for an expanded clone.

j_call: TRBJ2-1; d_call: TRBD2; v_call: TRBV28; clone_size: .; cdr3_aa: CASSQIAGGTYNEQFF
j_call: TRBJ1-2; d_call: .; v_call: TRBV12-3/TRBV12-4; clone_size: .; cdr3_aa: CASSGRAYGYTF
j_call: TRBJ2-7; d_call: .; v_call: TRBV19; clone_size: .; cdr3_aa: CASSISPSYEQYF
j_call: TRBJ2-4; d_call: TRBD1; v_call: TRBV24-1; clone_size: .; cdr3_aa: CATSAGQGANGAKNIQYF
j_call: TRBJ1-2; d_call: .; v_call: TRBV19; clone_size: .; cdr3_aa: CASSIDKNYGYTF
j_call: TRBJ2-1; d_call: TRBD2; v_call: TRBV12-5; clone_size: .; cdr3_aa: CASGLAYSSGGNEQFF
j_call: TRBJ2-7; d_call: .; v_call: TRBV7-8; clone_size: .; cdr3_aa: CASSLVGGPGYEQYF
j_call: TRBJ2-5; d_call: TRBD1; v_call: TRBV7-9; clone_size: .; cdr3_aa: CASSLDQGVQETQYF
j_call: TRBJ1-5; d_call: TRBD1; v_call: TRBV4-2; clone_size: .; cdr3_aa: CASSQNIQGLDQPQHF
j_call: TRBJ2-3; d_call: TRBD2; v_call: TRBV27; clone_size: .; cdr3_aa: CASSGLAGASTDTQYF
j_call: TRBJ2-7; d_call: .; v_call: TRBV12-5; clone_size: many; cdr3_aa: CASGGNYEQYF
j_call: TRBJ1-2; d_call: TRBD1; v_call: TRBV6-2/TRBV6-3; clone_size: .; cdr3_aa: CASSYSHRGPTSDGYTF
j_call: TRBJ2-4; d_call: .; v_call: TRBV7-2; clone_size: .; cdr3_aa: CASSPRSGALVKNIQYF
j_call: TRBJ2-7; d_call: TRBD2; v_call: TRBV29-1; clone_size: .; cdr3_aa: CSARRGDEQYF
j_call: TRBJ2-7; d_call: TRBD1; v_call: TRBV29-1; clone_size: once; cdr3_aa: CSVGQGASYEQYF
j_call: TRBJ2-1; d_call: .; v_call: TRBV4-3; clone_size: .; cdr3_aa: CASSQVWGGDRILPNEQFF
j_call: TRBJ2-1; d_call: TRBD1; v_call: TRBV2; clone_size: .; cdr3_aa: CASTKRQGAYNEQFF
j_call: TRBJ2-4; d_call: TRBD1; v_call: TRBV19; clone_size: .; cdr3_aa: CASSIRQGGNKNIQYF
j_call: TRBJ2-1; d_call: TRBD2; v_call: TRBV14; clone_size: .; cdr3_aa: CASSQGRASGGEQFF
j_call: TRBJ2-7; d_call: TRBD1; v_call: TRBV24-1; clone_size: .; cdr3_aa: CATSGSGTGGIGEDEQYF